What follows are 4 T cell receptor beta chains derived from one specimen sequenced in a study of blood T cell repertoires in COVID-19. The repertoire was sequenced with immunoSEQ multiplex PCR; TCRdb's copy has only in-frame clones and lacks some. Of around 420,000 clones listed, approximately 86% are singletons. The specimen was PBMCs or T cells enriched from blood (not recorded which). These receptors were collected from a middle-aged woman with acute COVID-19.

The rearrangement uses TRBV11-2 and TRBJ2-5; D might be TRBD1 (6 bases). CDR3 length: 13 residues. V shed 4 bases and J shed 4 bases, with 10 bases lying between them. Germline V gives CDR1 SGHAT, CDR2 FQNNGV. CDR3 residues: CASSSWGLETQYF. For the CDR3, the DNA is TGTGCCAGCAGCTCATGGGGGCTAGAGACCCAGTACTTC.

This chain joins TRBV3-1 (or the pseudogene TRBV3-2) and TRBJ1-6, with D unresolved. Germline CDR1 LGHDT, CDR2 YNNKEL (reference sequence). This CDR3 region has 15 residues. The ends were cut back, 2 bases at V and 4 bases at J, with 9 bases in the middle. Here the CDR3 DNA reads TGTGCCAGCAGCCAATTTGCACTTTATAATTCACCCCTCCACTTT. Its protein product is CASSQFALYNSPLHF.

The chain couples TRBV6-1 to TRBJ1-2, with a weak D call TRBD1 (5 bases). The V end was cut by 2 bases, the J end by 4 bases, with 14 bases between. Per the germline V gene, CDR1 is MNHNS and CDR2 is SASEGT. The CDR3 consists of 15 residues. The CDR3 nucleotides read TGTGCCAGCAGTGAACTCCCCTCAGGGTCCTATGGCTACACCTTC. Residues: CASSELPSGSYGYTF.

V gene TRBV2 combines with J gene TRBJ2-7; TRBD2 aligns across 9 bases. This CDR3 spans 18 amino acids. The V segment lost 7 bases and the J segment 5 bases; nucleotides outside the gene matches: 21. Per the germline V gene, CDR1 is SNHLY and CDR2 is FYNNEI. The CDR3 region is CASTTTPGSGGSDDEQYF. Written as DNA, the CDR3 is TGTGCCAGCACCACGACCCCTGGTAGCGGGGGCTCCGATGACGAGCAGTACTTC.